The rows below give T cell receptor beta chains drawn from one sample of a study of T-cell memory formation after mild COVID-19. MiXCR, applied by TCRdb to the 5' RACE reads, yields one record per CDR3 protein. The table has more than 85,000 distinct CDR3 sequences, over 8.5% seen once. The material sequenced was PBMCs or a T cell subset sorted from them (not recorded which). These receptors were taken from a man aged 18 to 29 who had mild COVID-19 (a few samples of this study predate the infection). Cell type and time point are not known. CDR3s include the opening cysteine and the closing phenylalanine or tryptophan. The D gene is left open where the match is weak. Where a row states a size, it is once, few, many or the class of an expanded clone; other rows omit it.

clone_size: -
j_call: TRBJ2-5
v_call: TRBV12-3/TRBV12-4
d_call: TRBD2
cdr3_aa: CASMTGRDPRETQYF
cdr3_nt: TGTGCCAGCATGACGGGGAGGGACCCCCGTGAGACCCAGTACTTC

clone_size: -
j_call: TRBJ2-3
v_call: TRBV20-1
d_call: -
cdr3_aa: CSAGPERGDTQYF
cdr3_nt: TGCAGTGCAGGACCCGAGAGAGGAGATACGCAGTATTTT

clone_size: few
j_call: TRBJ1-1
v_call: TRBV6-5
d_call: -
cdr3_aa: CASRRADWITEAFF
cdr3_nt: TGTGCCAGCAGGAGAGCAGACTGGATCACTGAAGCTTTCTTT

clone_size: -
j_call: TRBJ1-5
v_call: TRBV15
d_call: TRBD1
cdr3_aa: CATSRDRGEGQPQHF
cdr3_nt: TGTGCCACCAGCAGAGACAGGGGGGAAGGTCAGCCCCAGCATTTT

clone_size: -
j_call: TRBJ2-1
v_call: TRBV11-2
d_call: TRBD2
cdr3_aa: CASSLVAGESSEQFF
cdr3_nt: TGTGCCAGCAGCTTAGTTGCGGGGGAGTCTAGTGAGCAGTTCTTC

clone_size: few
j_call: TRBJ2-3
v_call: TRBV11-2
d_call: -
cdr3_aa: CASSLLYNPTDTQYF
cdr3_nt: TGTGCCAGCAGCTTACTGTACAATCCCACAGATACGCAGTATTTT

clone_size: few
j_call: TRBJ2-7
v_call: TRBV7-6
d_call: -
cdr3_aa: CASSSTLYEQYF
cdr3_nt: TGTGCCAGCAGCTCTACCCTCTACGAGCAGTACTTC

clone_size: few
j_call: TRBJ2-7
v_call: TRBV5-6
d_call: -
cdr3_aa: CASSYGGSYEQYF
cdr3_nt: TGTGCCAGCAGCTACGGGGGTTCCTACGAGCAGTACTTC

clone_size: few
j_call: TRBJ2-3
v_call: TRBV6-1
d_call: TRBD1
cdr3_aa: CASSSGTGLVTQYF
cdr3_nt: TGTGCCAGCAGCTCCGGGACAGGGTTGGTCACGCAGTATTTT

clone_size: -
j_call: TRBJ1-5
v_call: TRBV10-3
d_call: -
cdr3_aa: CAISVSNQPQHF
cdr3_nt: TGTGCCATCAGTGTATCGAATCAGCCCCAGCATTTT

clone_size: -
j_call: TRBJ2-1
v_call: TRBV5-5
d_call: -
cdr3_aa: CASSVKTSYNEQFF
cdr3_nt: TGTGCCAGCAGCGTGAAAACCTCCTACAATGAGCAGTTCTTC

clone_size: -
j_call: TRBJ2-5
v_call: TRBV5-1
d_call: TRBD1
cdr3_aa: CASSPLVQGAPGRETQYF
cdr3_nt: TGCGCCAGCAGCCCCCTAGTACAGGGGGCGCCGGGCAGGGAGACCCAGTACTTC

clone_size: few
j_call: TRBJ2-2
v_call: TRBV7-2
d_call: -
cdr3_aa: CASSRWSGELFF
cdr3_nt: TGTGCCAGCAGCAGGTGGTCCGGGGAGCTGTTTTTT

clone_size: many
j_call: TRBJ2-2
v_call: TRBV4-3
d_call: -
cdr3_aa: CASSQDLEFSGELFF
cdr3_nt: TGCGCCAGCAGCCAAGATCTGGAGTTTTCCGGGGAGCTGTTTTTT

clone_size: -
j_call: TRBJ1-5
v_call: TRBV20-1
d_call: -
cdr3_aa: CSVSGDSNQPQHF
cdr3_nt: TGCAGTGTATCCGGGGACAGCAATCAGCCCCAGCATTTT

clone_size: few
j_call: TRBJ1-4
v_call: TRBV29-1
d_call: -
cdr3_aa: CSVERGGEKLFF
cdr3_nt: TGCAGCGTTGAGAGGGGAGGTGAAAAACTGTTTTTT

clone_size: few
j_call: TRBJ1-2
v_call: TRBV27
d_call: -
cdr3_aa: CASSFNGHGYTF
cdr3_nt: TGTGCCAGCAGTTTCAATGGCCATGGCTACACCTTC

clone_size: -
j_call: TRBJ1-4
v_call: TRBV7-9
d_call: -
cdr3_aa: CASSSDRSNEKLFF
cdr3_nt: TGTGCCAGCAGCTCAGACAGGAGTAATGAAAAACTGTTTTTT

clone_size: -
j_call: TRBJ2-5
v_call: TRBV20-1
d_call: -
cdr3_aa: CSAREALVQTQYF
cdr3_nt: TGCAGTGCTAGAGAGGCTCTAGTACAGACCCAGTACTTC

clone_size: many
j_call: TRBJ2-7
v_call: TRBV6-5
d_call: -
cdr3_aa: CASSGGAYEQYF
cdr3_nt: TGTGCCAGCAGCGGCGGAGCCTACGAGCAGTACTTC

clone_size: many
j_call: TRBJ2-1
v_call: TRBV27
d_call: -
cdr3_aa: CASSQGAYNEQFF
cdr3_nt: TGTGCCAGCAGCCAGGGCGCTTACAATGAGCAGTTCTTC

clone_size: few
j_call: TRBJ2-3
v_call: TRBV7-3
d_call: -
cdr3_aa: CASSFTIGATDTQYF
cdr3_nt: TGTGCCAGCAGCTTCACGATTGGAGCCACAGATACGCAGTATTTT